This T cell receptor beta chain was profiled in a study of T-cell memory formation after mild COVID-19. Findings and caveats of the study: A balance of CD4 and CD8 characterized clones contracting day 15 to 85, whereas later expanders leaned CD4+. Pre-infection memory held some responding clones, suggesting pre-existing cross-reactive T cells responded.

The junction had 10 bases not matched to a gene; V was cut back by 7 bases and J by 1 base. The length of the CDR3 is 15 residues. Germline V CDR1 and CDR2: MNHEY, SMNVEV (reference sequence). A few counts support this clonotype. Its matching antigen is unknown. TCR alpha and TCR beta cDNA libraries with sample barcodes and UMIs came from 5'RACE using constant-segment primers. Using its own MiXCR run on the 5' RACE reads, TCRdb lists one record per CDR3 protein. There are under 300,000 distinct CDR3 sequences in the sample; 7.5% to 9.5% occur only once, and around a fifth lies in the top ten. This TCR derives from a man between 18 and 35 years old who had mild COVID-19 (a few samples of this study predate the infection). Cell type and time point are not known. The source material was PBMCs or a T cell subset sorted from them (not recorded which). This sequence joins TRBV27 and TRBJ2-7; 7 positions match TRBD2. The CDR3 DNA sequence: TGTGCCAGCACCCAGCTGGGAGCGGGGTCCTACGAGCAGTACTTC. Protein: CASTQLGAGSYEQYF.